The rows below give T cell receptor beta chains drawn from one sample of a study of T cell changes during pregnancy in multiple sclerosis. Profiled with immunoSEQ multiplex PCR; TCRdb holds only in-frame clones, not every one. The sample includes 50,000 to 65,000 clones, roughly 92% of them seen just once. The material was CD8+ T cells from peripheral blood mononuclear cells, obtained in the second trimester of pregnancy. The source is a female donor with multiple sclerosis, enrolled in a pregnancy study. Both conserved end residues are part of each CDR3. A D gene is named only where the DNA matches it firmly.

J gene | V gene | D gene | CDR3 protein
TRBJ2-3 | TRBV4-1 | TRBD2 | CASSTRASGIDTQYF
TRBJ2-1 | TRBV27 | - | CAVQRLGYNEQFF
TRBJ2-3 | TRBV27 | - | CASSLDTRPSTDTQYF
TRBJ2-2 | TRBV7-9 | - | CASSFVGSGINTGELFF
TRBJ2-1 | TRBV9 | TRBD2 | CASSFSGHLYNEQFF
TRBJ2-7 | TRBV10-3 | TRBD1 | CAISELDRGYEQYF
TRBJ2-1 | TRBV27 | - | CASSLSGRVDYNEQFF
TRBJ2-3 | TRBV5-1 | - | CASSVGRPDTQYF
TRBJ2-3 | TRBV6-1 | TRBD2 | CASSELAGSTDTQYF
TRBJ1-1 | TRBV7-9 | TRBD1 | CASRPQTGGLHEAFF
TRBJ2-3 | TRBV10-3 | TRBD2 | CAISESKAGVLGTDTQYF
TRBJ1-2 | TRBV19 | - | CASTQGYYGYTF
TRBJ2-7 | TRBV27 | TRBD2 | CASSLSPSGNYEQYF
TRBJ2-1 | TRBV18 | TRBD2 | CASSPSSGTSGYNEQFF
TRBJ2-7 | TRBV6-5 | - | CASSYSRGTYEQYF
TRBJ2-5 | TRBV18 | TRBD2 | CASSVDLAGDPHRETQYF
TRBJ2-7 | TRBV29-1 | - | CSVEDLEGVDF
TRBJ2-7 | TRBV25-1 | - | CASRDSYEQYF
TRBJ1-3 | TRBV4-1 | - | CASSLHDGEDSGNTIYF
TRBJ2-7 | TRBV7-8 | - | CASSSQPGLTYEQYF
TRBJ1-1 | TRBV7-9 | TRBD1 | CASSPGQGRDTEAFF
TRBJ2-3 | TRBV2 | TRBD2 | CAIRVGGDTQYF
TRBJ2-7 | TRBV5-1 | - | CASSLATDYEQYF
TRBJ2-5 | TRBV9 | TRBD1 | CASSPWDRARETQYF
TRBJ1-2 | TRBV6-5 | TRBD1 | CASSPQGDYGYTF
TRBJ2-7 | TRBV11-2 | TRBD1 | CASSLDRVPYDLRSGQYF
TRBJ1-5 | TRBV6-1 | TRBD1 | CASSEDLTGYQPQHF
TRBJ2-7 | TRBV19 | - | CASSIAPTGSPYEQYF
TRBJ1-1 | TRBV27 | - | CASSSSGTEAFF